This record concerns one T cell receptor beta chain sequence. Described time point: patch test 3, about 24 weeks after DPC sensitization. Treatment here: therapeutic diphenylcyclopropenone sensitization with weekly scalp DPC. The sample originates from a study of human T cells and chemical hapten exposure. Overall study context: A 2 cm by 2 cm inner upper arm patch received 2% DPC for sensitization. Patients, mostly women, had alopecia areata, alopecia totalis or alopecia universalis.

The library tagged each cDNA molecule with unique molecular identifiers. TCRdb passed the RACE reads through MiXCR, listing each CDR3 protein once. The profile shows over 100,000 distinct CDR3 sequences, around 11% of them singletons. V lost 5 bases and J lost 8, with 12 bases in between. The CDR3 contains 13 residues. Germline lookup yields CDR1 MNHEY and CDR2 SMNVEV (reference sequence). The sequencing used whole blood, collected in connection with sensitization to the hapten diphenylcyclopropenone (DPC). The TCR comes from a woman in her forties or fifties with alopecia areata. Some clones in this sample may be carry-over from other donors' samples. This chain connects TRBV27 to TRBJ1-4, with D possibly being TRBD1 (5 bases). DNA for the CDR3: TGTGCCAGCAGTCTGGGGACCCAAGAAAAACTGTTTTTT. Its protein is CASSLGTQEKLFF.